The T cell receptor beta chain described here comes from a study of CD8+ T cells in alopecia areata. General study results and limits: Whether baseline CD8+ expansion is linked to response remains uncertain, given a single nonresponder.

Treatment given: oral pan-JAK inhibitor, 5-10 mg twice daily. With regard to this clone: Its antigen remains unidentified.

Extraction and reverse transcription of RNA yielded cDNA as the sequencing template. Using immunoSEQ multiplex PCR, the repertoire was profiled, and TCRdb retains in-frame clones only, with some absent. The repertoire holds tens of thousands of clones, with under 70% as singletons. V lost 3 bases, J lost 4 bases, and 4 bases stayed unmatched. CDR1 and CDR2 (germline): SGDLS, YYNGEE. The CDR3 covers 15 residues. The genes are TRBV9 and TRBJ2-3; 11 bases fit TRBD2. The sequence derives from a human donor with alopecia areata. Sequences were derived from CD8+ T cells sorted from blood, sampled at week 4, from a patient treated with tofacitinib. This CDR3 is CASSGSGGDADTQYF. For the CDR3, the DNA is TGTGCCAGCAGCGGTAGCGGGGGGGATGCAGATACGCAGTATTTT.